This passage covers 15 T cell receptor beta chains from one sample sequenced in a study of CD8+ T cells in alopecia areata. CD4+ cells from five patients were sorted into CD25+CD127- cells. cDNA serving as the sequencing template came from extracted, reverse transcribed RNA. Sequenced by immunoSEQ multiplex PCR; TCRdb stores in-frame clones only, minus some. The table has more than 12,000 clones, roughly 58% seen once. Sequencing used CD4+ Tregs sorted from blood. Receptor source: a human donor with alopecia areata.

This clone was detected only a few times. J is TRBJ1-1 and V is TRBV2; D is ambiguous. V was cut by 10 bases and J by 1 base, with 13 bases left in between. The CDR3 sequence is 13 residues long. Germline CDR1 and CDR2: SNHLY and FYNNEI. CDR3 region: CANIKVPNTEAFF. The CDR3 nucleotides are TGTGCCAACATCAAGGTCCCGAACACTGAAGCTTTCTTT.

The V and J genes are TRBV7-8 and TRBJ2-5; D is undetermined. Per germline, CDR1 SGHVS and CDR2 FQNEAQ. The CDR3 is 12 residues long. Trimming pared 1 base from V and 7 bases from J, leaving 7 bases between. The CDR3 DNA reads as TGTGCCAGCAGCTTAGTTCTGGGGACCCAGTACTTC. Encoded protein: CASSLVLGTQYF.

The rearrangement joins TRBV9 to TRBJ2-2, with TRBD2 matching over 16 bases. The ends lost 0 bases at V and 7 bases at J; junction bases unmatched: 9. Germline lookup yields CDR1 SGDLS and CDR2 YYNGEE. The CDR3 loop spans 19 amino acids. DNA for the CDR3: TGTGCCAGCAGCGTAGCTGGGGGACTAGCGGGAGGGCCCAACGGGGAGCTGTTTTTT. It specifies CASSVAGGLAGGPNGELFF.

The gene calls are TRBV19 and TRBJ2-3; no firm D call. Looked up from germline, CDR1 is LNHDA and CDR2 is SQIVND (reference sequence). There are 13 residues in the CDR3. V was trimmed by 2 bases and J by 4 bases, leaving 7 bases between them. Written as DNA, the CDR3 is TGTGCCAGTAGTATAACCAGCGCAGATACGCAGTATTTT. Protein: CASSITSADTQYF.

This chain uses TRBV10-3 with TRBJ2-4; D unresolved. This CDR3 is 14 amino acids long. From germline, CDR1 is ENHRY and CDR2 SYGVKD. V was clipped by 0 bases and J by 9 bases, with 12 bases between them. The CDR3 region is CAISESTVLGIQYF. Here the CDR3 DNA reads TGTGCCATCAGTGAGTCGACCGTACTGGGCATTCAGTACTTC.

This chain uses TRBV19 with TRBJ2-2; 9 bases line up with TRBD1. The CDR3 is 17 residues long. The V gene's germline CDR1 is LNHDA and CDR2 SQIVND (reference sequence). The J segment lost 6 bases and the V segment lost 2 bases, leaving 10 bases of the junction unmatched. CDR3 sequence: CASSIWFTGGSSGELFF. The CDR3 coding sequence is TGTGCCAGTAGTATATGGTTTACAGGGGGCTCGTCCGGGGAGCTGTTTTTT. Filled out from reference TRBV19 and TRBJ2-2, the complete variable domain reads DGGITQSPKYLFRKEGQNVTLSCEQNLNHDAMYWYRQDPGQGLRLIYYSQIVNDFQKGDIAEGYSVSREKKESFPLTVTSAQKNPTAFYLCASSIWFTGGSSGELFFGEGSRLTVL.

The chain has TRBV27 and TRBJ2-6, with 11 bases fitting TRBD1. The germline CDR1 and CDR2 sequences are MNHEY and SMNVEV (reference sequence). Trimming at V came to 8 bases and at J to 2 bases, leaving 8 bases not matched to a gene. The CDR3 has 17 residues. The CDR3 DNA reads as TGTGCCAGCTCCTGGACAGGGGGCTTGGCTGGGGCCAACGTCCTGACTTTC. Protein sequence: CASSWTGGLAGANVLTF. Supplemented by reference TRBV27 and TRBJ2-6, the full variable domain reads EAQVTQNPRYLITVTGKKLTVTCSQNMNHEYMSWYRQDPGLGLRQIYYSMNVEVTDKGDVPEGYKVSRKEKRNFPLILESPSPNQTSLYFCASSWTGGLAGANVLTFGAGSRLTVL.

The V call is TRBV18, the J call TRBJ2-7; the D gene is possibly TRBD2 (5 bases). The CDR3 contains 13 residues. Trimming took 3 bases from V and 3 from J, leaving 9 bases between them. Per germline, CDR1 KGHSH and CDR2 LQKENI. The CDR3 coding sequence is TGTGCCAGCTCACCGGCTAGCAGCTACGAGCAGTACTTC. Residues: CASSPASSYEQYF.

A few counts support this clone. The V call is TRBV18, the J call TRBJ2-5, with TRBD2 identical over 9 bases. CDR3 length equals 18 residues. Per the germline V gene, CDR1 is KGHSH and CDR2 is LQKENI. J lost 5 bases, V lost 1 base, and 14 bases had no gene match. The CDR3 coding sequence is TGTGCCAGCTCACCACTTACTAGCGGGCCGGCAGAGAGGGAGACCCAGTACTTC. As protein: CASSPLTSGPAERETQYF. The entire variable domain, with the rest obtained from reference TRBV18 and TRBJ2-5, is as follows: NAGVMQNPRHLVRRRGQEARLRCSPMKGHSHVYWYRQLPEEGLKFMVYLQKENIIDESGMPKERFSAEFPKEGPSILRIQQVVRGDSAAYFCASSPLTSGPAERETQYFGPGTRLLVL.

The genes are TRBV19 and TRBJ1-2; 7 bases fit TRBD1. V shed 4 bases, J shed 5 bases, and the junction held 4 bases outside the gene matches. Germline CDR1 is LNHDA and CDR2 is SQIVND (reference sequence). CDR3 length: 13 residues. For the CDR3, the DNA is TGTGCCAGTAGTACAGGGGGGTTGTATGGCTACACCTTC. It encodes CASSTGGLYGYTF.

This clone has only a few counts. V usage is TRBV7-3 and J usage is TRBJ2-1; no firm D call. V lost 2 bases and J 5 bases, leaving 7 bases between the germline ends. CDR3 size: 13 residues. Germline V gene sequence: CDR1 SGHTA, CDR2 FQGTGA. CDR3 coding DNA: TGTGCCAGCAGCTTAGTACCAAACAATGAGCAGTTCTTC. This encodes CASSLVPNNEQFF.

The chain joins TRBV28 to TRBJ2-6, with D possibly TRBD1 on 6 matching bases. Per germline, CDR1 MDHEN and CDR2 SYDVKM. The ends were cut back, 6 bases at V and 0 bases at J, with 15 bases in the middle. This CDR3 comprises 17 residues. The CDR3 region has the DNA TGTGCCAGCAGCCAGGGGATAACCTTCTCTGGGGCCAACGTCCTGACTTTC. Translation gives CASSQGITFSGANVLTF.

The chain links TRBV10-3 to TRBJ2-1, with TRBD2 matching over 9 bases. The V gene end was trimmed by 4 bases and the J gene end by 4 bases; junction bases not matched to a gene: 11. From germline, CDR1 is ENHRY and CDR2 SYGVKD. The CDR3 loop spans 17 amino acids. CDR3 amino acids: CAISGVGREGRYNEQFF. CDR3 nucleotide sequence: TGTGCCATCAGTGGAGTAGGGCGGGAGGGCAGGTACAATGAGCAGTTCTTC.

In DNA form, the CDR3 reads TGCAGCGTTTCCCGGGCCCTAGGGGAGACCCAGTACTTC. It codes for CSVSRALGETQYF. V and J are TRBV29-1 and TRBJ2-5; no clear D gene. Trimming stripped 5 bases from V and 5 bases from J, with 15 bases between. The CDR3 runs to 13 residues. Germline CDR1 is SQVTM and CDR2 is ANQGSEA.

This clone turned up a few times. The genes are TRBV5-1 and TRBJ1-1, with 9 positions matching TRBD1. The germline gives CDR1 SGHRS, CDR2 YFSETQ. J was trimmed by 4 bases and V by 2 bases; bases with no gene match: 6. The CDR3 loop spans 15 amino acids. The CDR3 DNA is TGCGCCAGCAGCTTCGGGACAGGGATGGGCACTGAAGCTTTCTTT. Encoded protein: CASSFGTGMGTEAFF.